This section outlines one T cell receptor (beta chain) sequence together with its context. The sample originates from a study of blood T cell repertoires in COVID-19. Methods used by the authors: Estimation of nucleated cell counts was performed using reference gene primer amplification. The table came from immunoSEQ multiplex PCR; TCRdb's copy has only in-frame clones and leaves some out. That table furnishes V, J and clone size, whereas the DNA furnished D and trimming. The sample lists approximately 260,000 clones, around 87% occurring once. Participants were aged about 18 to 100 years from approximately 25 US areas. Sample: PBMCs or T cells enriched from blood (not recorded which). This TCR came from a woman aged 40 to 50 with acute COVID-19.

CDR3 DNA: TGTGCCAGCAGCTTAAACCGGGACTCCTCGCCCCAGCATTTT. Amino acids: CASSLNRDSSPQHF. The rearrangement joins TRBV11-2 to TRBJ1-5, with D perhaps TRBD1 (5 bases). V was cut by 2 bases and J by 9 bases, with 14 bases left in between. CDR1 and CDR2 (germline): SGHAT, FQNNGV. The CDR3 is 14 amino acids.